These 27 T cell receptor beta chains originate from one sample sequenced in a study of cytomegalovirus exposure and HLA in healthy donors. PCR amplification relied on 60 Vbeta primers (plus 13 Jbeta primers). The assay was immunoSEQ multiplex PCR, and TCRdb's table has in-frame clones only and misses some. Found here are over 100,000 clones, approximately 81% of them singletons; the top ten hold roughly 2%. Sequences were obtained from PBMCs. The receptors here all came from a woman in her thirties in good health and CMV-seronegative.

The chain links TRBV19 to TRBJ1-4; D perhaps matches TRBD1 (5 bases). CDR1 LNHDA and CDR2 SQIVND come from the germline V gene (reference sequence). The CDR3 spans 16 residues. The V end was cut by 6 bases, the J end by 0 bases, with 14 bases between. This chain's CDR3 is CASRSRDFTTNEKLFF. The CDR3 DNA reads as TGTGCCAGTAGGTCCCGGGACTTCACAACTAATGAAAAACTGTTTTTT.

This chain uses TRBV6-5 with TRBJ2-7, with 9 bases fitting TRBD1. Germline-derived CDR1 and CDR2 are MNHEY and SVGAGI. The CDR3 sequence is 13 residues long. V shed 10 bases and J 5 bases; nucleotides not matched to a gene: 9. The CDR3 loop reads CATTSGTGNEQYF. The CDR3 nucleotides read TGTGCCACCACCTCCGGGACAGGGAACGAGCAGTACTTC.

The rearrangement joins TRBV7-2 to TRBJ1-5; TRBD1 matches at 7 bases. Germline V gene sequence: CDR1 SGHTA, CDR2 FQGNSA. This CDR3 has 16 residues. Trimming at V came to 5 bases and at J to 3 bases, leaving 10 bases not matched to a gene. CDR3 in DNA: TGTGCCAGCAGCCCTACGGGGACAGCTTTCAATCAGCCCCAGCATTTT. Translating it yields CASSPTGTAFNQPQHF.

As concerns this clone: Its ends do not fully match the called genes, so a read error is possible. This chain links TRBV7-9 with TRBJ2-7; D is possibly TRBD1 (6 bases). CDR1 is SEHNR, CDR2 FQNEAQ, per germline (reference sequence). The CDR3 runs to 19 residues. The CDR3: CSSSSARGQGLVHSYEQYF. For the CDR3, the DNA is TGTTCCAGCAGCTCAGCACGGGGCCAGGGGCTAGTCCATTCCTACGAGCAGTACTTC.

This chain uses TRBV4-2 with TRBJ1-1, with TRBD1 as a possible D gene (5 bases). The germline V and J ends were trimmed by 1 base and 6 bases, with 21 bases remaining between them. Germline V gene data show CDR1 as LGHNA and CDR2 as YNFKEQ. The CDR3 consists of 17 residues. CDR3 coding DNA: TGTGCCAGCAGCCAAGTTAGTTGGGGCGCTATTGCTCCTGAAGCTTTCTTT. Protein product: CASSQVSWGAIAPEAFF.

V usage is TRBV11-3 and J usage is TRBJ2-3; 7 nucleotides match TRBD2. V shed 5 bases and J 2 bases; nucleotides not matched to a gene: 10. In germline, CDR1 is SGHNT, CDR2 YENEEA. The CDR3 runs 16 residues. CDR3 nucleotide sequence: TGTGCCAGCAGCAGGGGAGGGGAGGGGACCACAGATACGCAGTATTTT. Amino acids: CASSRGGEGTTDTQYF.

This clone was seen a handful of times. Additional DNA sequences in this sample encode the identical CDR3. CDR3 amino acids: CASSLPGGLATTDTQYF. DNA for the CDR3: TGTGCCAGCAGCCTACCGGGGGGACTAGCAACGACAGATACGCAGTATTTT. The gene calls are TRBV12-1 and TRBJ2-3; the table assigns TRBD2, which was not confirmed against the DNA. TRBV12-1 is assigned pseudogene status. CDR3 size: 17 residues.

The rearrangement links TRBV29-1 to TRBJ2-7; D possibly corresponds to TRBD1 (5 bases). The CDR3 is 16 amino acids. The germline CDR1 and CDR2 sequences are SQVTM and ANQGSEA. The V end was cut by 0 bases, the J end by 6 bases, with 21 bases between. CDR3 amino acids: CSVEDWSPQGNIEQYF. DNA of the CDR3: TGCAGCGTTGAAGATTGGTCCCCCCAGGGCAACATCGAGCAGTACTTC.

The genes are TRBV29-1 and TRBJ1-1; D is unresolved. V lost 5 bases, J lost 4 bases, and 5 bases lay in between. This CDR3 is 10 amino acids long. The germline gives CDR1 SQVTM, CDR2 ANQGSEA. The CDR3 DNA reads as TGCAGCGTTTCGGTCACTGAAGCTTTCTTT. It encodes CSVSVTEAFF.

This rearrangement joins TRBV7-2 to TRBJ2-1, with 10 bases lining up with TRBD2. Germline V lookup: CDR1 SGHTA, CDR2 FQGNSA. The CDR3 runs to 18 residues. V lost 3 bases to trimming and J lost 6 bases; unmatched junction nucleotides: 14. CDR3 region: CASSFRPMLAGVLNEQFF. CDR3 nucleotides: TGTGCCAGCAGCTTCCGACCCATGCTAGCGGGAGTACTCAATGAGCAGTTCTTC.

The chain recombines TRBV18 with TRBJ2-5; TRBD2 matches at 9 bases. Judging by the DNA end, TRBJ2-7 fits better; the J call may be wrong. The CDR3 is 16 amino acids. CDR1 KGHSH and CDR2 LQKENI come from the germline V gene. CDR3 residues: CASSPRGGASSYEQYF. The CDR3 DNA reads TGTGCCAGCTCACCACGCGGGGGGGCCAGCTCCTACGAGCAGTACTTC.

CDR3 region: CASSGGVRNQPQHF. As DNA, the CDR3 is TGTGCCAGCAGTGGGGGGGTACGCAATCAGCCCCAGCATTTT. The chain carries TRBV6-1 and TRBJ1-5; a possible D gene is TRBD1 (5 bases). Germline V gene lookup returns CDR1 MNHNS and CDR2 SASEGT. The CDR3 spans 14 residues. Deletions cut 4 bases from V and 2 bases from J, with 9 bases between.

The CDR3 coding sequence is TGTGCCAGCTCACCCAATAAGATGGACAGATATGGCTACACCTTC. As protein: CASSPNKMDRYGYTF. The chain uses TRBV18 and TRBJ1-2; possibly TRBD1 for D (6 bases). The CDR3 sequence is 15 residues long. The ends were cut back, 3 bases at V and 5 bases at J, with 16 bases in the middle. The germline V gene encodes CDR1 KGHSH and CDR2 LQKENI.

The chain joins TRBV15 to TRBJ1-4; weak D call: TRBD1 (6 bases). The CDR3 is 14 amino acids. Deletions cut 5 bases from V and 8 bases from J, with 15 bases between. Per the germline V gene, CDR1 is LNHNV and CDR2 is YYDKDF (reference sequence). In DNA form, the CDR3 reads TGTGCCACCAGCCGTGTGCCAGGGGTCGAAAAACTGTTTTTT. Its translation is CATSRVPGVEKLFF.

This clone was observed a few times. V is TRBV5-1 and J is TRBJ2-2; TRBD2 matches 9 bases. The V and J ends lost 0 bases and 5 bases, in that order; junction bases with no gene match: 5. The CDR3 sequence is 16 residues long. Looked up from germline, CDR1 is SGHRS and CDR2 is YFSETQ. In DNA form, the CDR3 reads TGCGCCAGCAGCTTGGCCGCGGGAGGGCCTACCGGGGAGCTGTTTTTT. Its protein is CASSLAAGGPTGELFF.

The genes are TRBV27 and TRBJ2-3; D is possibly TRBD1 (7 bases). Germline CDR1 is MNHEY and CDR2 is SMNVEV (reference sequence). The CDR3 runs to 16 residues. The germline V and J ends were trimmed by 6 bases and 0 bases, with 16 bases remaining between them. The CDR3 region has the DNA TGTGCCAGCAGAACGGCAGGGGGGTCTAGCACAGATACGCAGTATTTT. Its translation: CASRTAGGSSTDTQYF.

This chain connects TRBV19 to TRBJ2-1, with D possibly being TRBD1 (5 bases). Trimming pared 5 bases from V and 6 bases from J, leaving 20 bases between. The CDR3 is made up of 16 amino acids. Germline-derived CDR1 and CDR2 are LNHDA and SQIVND (reference sequence). The CDR3 nucleotides are TGTGCCAGTAGTCCCTCAATGGGGCCGCCGGGCAATGAGCAGTTCTTC. Translating it yields CASSPSMGPPGNEQFF.

This clone was picked up a small number of times. This sequence joins TRBV28 and TRBJ1-2; unclear D gene. The ends were cut back, 8 bases at V and 1 base at J, with 11 bases in the middle. The CDR3 runs 13 residues. Per germline, CDR1 MDHEN and CDR2 SYDVKM. In nucleotides, the CDR3 is TGTGCCAGCGGAGAAGTGGTTAACTATGGCTACACCTTC. Amino acids: CASGEVVNYGYTF.

Only a few counts were recorded for this clone. This CDR3 is CASSIGGGETQYF. The CDR3 coding sequence is TGTGCCAGCAGCATTGGGGGCGGGGAGACCCAGTACTTC. The chain links TRBV5-5 to TRBJ2-5; a weak D match, TRBD1 (6 bases). V lost 4 bases and J lost 5, with 12 bases in between. This CDR3 is 13 amino acids long. Germline assignment: CDR1 SGHKS and CDR2 YYEKEE (reference sequence). The full variable domain, with the rest looked up from reference TRBV5-5 and TRBJ2-5, is DAGVTQSPTHLIKTRGQQVTLRCSPISGHKSVSWYQQVLGQGPQFIFQYYEKEERGRGNFPDRFSARQFPNYSSELNVNALLLGDSALYLCASSIGGGETQYFGPGTRLLVL.

J is TRBJ2-3 and V is TRBV5-1; 9 bases agree with TRBD1. This CDR3 contains 15 residues. V shed 3 bases and J 7 bases; nucleotides not matched to a gene: 9. Per the germline V gene, CDR1 is SGHRS and CDR2 is YFSETQ. The CDR3 sequence: CASSSRTGDANTQYF. For the CDR3, the DNA is TGCGCCAGCAGCTCACGGACAGGGGACGCAAATACGCAGTATTTT.

The J gene is TRBJ1-5, the V gene TRBV18; 7 bases match TRBD1. The CDR3 loop spans 13 amino acids. Germline CDR1 is KGHSH and CDR2 is LQKENI. Unmatched junction bases numbered 4, after V lost 6 bases and J lost 5 bases. This chain's CDR3 is CASSPRGDQPQHF. DNA for the CDR3: TGTGCCAGCTCTCCCAGGGGGGATCAGCCCCAGCATTTT.

This chain connects TRBV27 to TRBJ2-7, with D tentatively TRBD1 (6 bases). Germline V gene data show CDR1 as MNHEY and CDR2 as SMNVEV (reference sequence). This CDR3 comprises 15 residues. V lost 6 bases and J 6 bases, leaving 21 bases between the germline ends. CDR3 DNA sequence: TGTGCCAGCAGAGATCAGGGGCCCTTATGGGGCGAGCAGTACTTC. It translates to CASRDQGPLWGEQYF.

The V and J genes are TRBV6-1 and TRBJ2-1; D may be TRBD2 (6 bases). Germline V CDR1 and CDR2: MNHNS, SASEGT. V was trimmed by 0 bases and J by 12 bases, leaving 21 bases between them. This CDR3 is built from 16 residues. DNA of the CDR3: TGTGCCAGCAGTGAAGCGCTCGGGACCCCCTGGGGAGGGCAGTTCTTC. Its translation: CASSEALGTPWGGQFF.

J is TRBJ2-7 and V is TRBV5-1; TRBD2 might be the D (5 bases). Between the trimmed V and J ends, which lost 2 bases and 9 bases, there was a span of 15 bases. From germline, CDR1 is SGHRS and CDR2 YFSETQ. The CDR3 is 13 residues long. CDR3 protein: CASSFTGEGGQYF. CDR3 DNA: TGCGCCAGCAGCTTTACGGGCGAGGGCGGGCAGTACTTC.

This clone was picked up one time. This rearrangement joins TRBV2 to TRBJ2-7, with D possibly TRBD2 on 6 matching bases. The V gene's germline CDR1 is SNHLY and CDR2 FYNNEI. Trimming took 2 bases from V and 6 from J, leaving 14 bases between them. The CDR3 spans 14 residues. The CDR3 nucleotides are TGTGCCAGCAGTGAAATGGACTACCGTCTCGAGCAGTACTTC. Its translation: CASSEMDYRLEQYF.

This clone was seen more than once but under ten times. The J gene is TRBJ1-5, the V gene TRBV19; the D gene is possibly TRBD1 (6 bases). The CDR3 contains 14 residues. Trimming took 3 bases from V and 3 from J, leaving 9 bases between them. Germline CDR1 is LNHDA and CDR2 is SQIVND (reference sequence). The CDR3 DNA is TGTGCCAGTAGTATGGACAGTCTCAATCAGCCCCAGCATTTT. It yields the protein CASSMDSLNQPQHF. Complete variable domain (other parts from reference TRBV19 and TRBJ1-5): DGGITQSPKYLFRKEGQNVTLSCEQNLNHDAMYWYRQDPGQGLRLIYYSQIVNDFQKGDIAEGYSVSREKKESFPLTVTSAQKNPTAFYLCASSMDSLNQPQHFGDGTRLSIL.

The V gene is TRBV2, the J gene TRBJ2-1; the D gene is possibly TRBD2 (6 bases). CDR1 and CDR2 (germline): SNHLY, FYNNEI. CDR3 length: 15 residues. V lost 6 bases, J lost 0 bases, and 12 bases lay in between. DNA of the CDR3: TGTGCCAGCAGAGGGGACGGGAGCTCCTACAATGAGCAGTTCTTC. Protein: CASRGDGSSYNEQFF.